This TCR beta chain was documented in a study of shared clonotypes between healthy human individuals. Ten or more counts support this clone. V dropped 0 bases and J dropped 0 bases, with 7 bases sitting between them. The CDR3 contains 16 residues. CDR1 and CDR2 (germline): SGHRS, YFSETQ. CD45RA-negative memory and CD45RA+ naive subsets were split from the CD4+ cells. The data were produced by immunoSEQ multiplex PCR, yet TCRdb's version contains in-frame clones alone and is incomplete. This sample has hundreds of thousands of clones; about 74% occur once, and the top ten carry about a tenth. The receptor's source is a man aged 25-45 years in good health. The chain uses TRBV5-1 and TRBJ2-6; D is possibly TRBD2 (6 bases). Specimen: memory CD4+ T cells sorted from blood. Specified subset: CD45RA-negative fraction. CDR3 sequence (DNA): TGCGCCAGCAGCTTGGTTAGCGGCTCTGGGGCCAACGTCCTGACTTTC. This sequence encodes CASSLVSGSGANVLTF.